This TCR beta chain was sequenced for a study of tumor-infiltrating lymphocytes in primary liver carcinoma. Looking at the study overall: Stage T1-T3 N0M0 and a size of about 4 to 11 cm characterized the tumors.

Making TCR beta cDNA involved around 520 ng total RNA and a constant-region primer. Libraries covering TCR beta were generated through three nested multiplex PCR rounds (using a slightly modified ARM-PCR). TCRdb itself ran the multiplex PCR reads through MiXCR, one entry per CDR3 protein. The repertoire has nearly 200,000 distinct CDR3 sequences, around three fifths of them found once; the top ten carry around 7.1%. Unsorted whole blood yielded the blood RNA, and germline DNA was also extracted. This TCR derives from a woman aged 55-75 years with primary liver carcinoma and hepatitis B virus infection. Specimen: peripheral blood.

This CDR3 reads CASIGGTSGDFTDTQYF. The CDR3, as DNA: TGCGCCAGCATCGGGGGGACTAGCGGGGATTTCACAGATACGCAGTATTTT. V is TRBV5-1 and J is TRBJ2-3, with 13 bases that match TRBD2. CDR1 is SGHRS and CDR2 is YFSETQ in the germline V gene. This CDR3 comprises 17 residues. With 6 bases clipped from V and 2 bases from J, the junction kept 9 bases outside the gene matches.